These T cell receptor beta chains were read from a single sample in a study of blood T cell repertoires in COVID-19. Here immunoSEQ multiplex PCR was the method, and the copy in TCRdb shows in-frame clones only, minus some. Found here are about 210,000 clones, more than 75% of them singletons; the top ten hold about 12%. The sample comprised peripheral blood. The receptors originated from a woman between 40 and 55 years old with acute or convalescent COVID-19. Both conserved end residues are part of each CDR3. A D gene is named only where the DNA matches it firmly. Clone size, where shown, is once, few, many, or a class for clones that have expanded.

NA TRBJ1-1 NA TRBV6-6 TGTGCCAGCAACCGGGGGGGGCTTTATAACACTGAAGCTTTCTTT CASNRGGLYNTEAFF
NA TRBJ2-1 TRBD2 TRBV27 TGTGCCAGCAGCCTAATGGGACTAGCGGGAGGGCAGTTCTTC CASSLMGLAGGQFF
NA TRBJ2-3 NA TRBV27 TGTGCCAGCAGTTTAATCCCTATTGGCACAGATACGCAGTATTTT CASSLIPIGTDTQYF
few TRBJ1-1 TRBD1 TRBV2 TGTGCCAGCACCCTCGGACAGGGGGTGAACACTGAAGCTTTCTTT CASTLGQGVNTEAFF
NA TRBJ2-3 TRBD2 TRBV10-3 TGTGCCATCAGTGAGGGACTAGCGGGCAGCACAGATACGCAGTATTTT CAISEGLAGSTDTQYF
NA TRBJ1-2 NA TRBV5-8 TGTGCCAGCAGCTTGGGGCTCTACAGAAGCGGCTACACCTTC CASSLGLYRSGYTF
NA TRBJ2-1 TRBD1 TRBV6-1 TGTGCCAGCAGTGAATACCTGGGACAGGGGAGGAATGAGCAGTTCTTC CASSEYLGQGRNEQFF
NA TRBJ1-5 NA TRBV7-8 TGTGCCAGCCGGAGCTTAGGTGGGGCTTTCAGCAATCAGCCCCAGCATTTT CASRSLGGAFSNQPQHF
once TRBJ2-3 NA TRBV27 TGTGCCAGCAGTTCCGTAACTCGGGAGAAAACAGATACGCAGTATTTT CASSSVTREKTDTQYF
NA TRBJ2-3 NA TRBV10-2 TGCGCCAGCAGTGGGGGGCCGCCCTCCACAGATACGCAGTATTTT CASSGGPPSTDTQYF
NA TRBJ1-1 NA TRBV10-3 TGTGCCATCAGTGTATCTCGCAGGGACATACGGAACACTGAAGCTTTCTTT CAISVSRRDIRNTEAFF
NA TRBJ2-3 NA TRBV5-1 TGCGCCAGCAGCTTGGAGTCTGGGGGGAACACAGATACGCAGTATTTT CASSLESGGNTDTQYF
NA TRBJ2-2 NA TRBV5-1 TGCGCCAGCATCAGGGAAGCCCACACCGGGGAGCTGTTTTTT CASIREAHTGELFF
NA TRBJ1-3 TRBD1 TRBV30 TGTGCCTGGAGTCCCGGGACAGGGGGCGATATGGGAAACACCATATATTTT CAWSPGTGGDMGNTIYF
NA TRBJ2-2 NA TRBV2 TGTGCCAGCAAGATGAGCCGGGACAAGGTCCTACCGACGAACACCGGGGAGCTGTTTTTT CASKMSRDKVLPTNTGELFF
NA TRBJ2-1 NA TRBV7-2 TGTGCCAGCAGCTTAAGTAACCAGAATGAGCAGTTCTTC CASSLSNQNEQFF
NA TRBJ1-2 TRBD1 TRBV29-1 TGCAGCGTTGAGGACAGGGGCAACTATGGCTACACCTTC CSVEDRGNYGYTF
NA TRBJ2-3 TRBD2 TRBV6-6 TGTGCCAGCAGCTACGGGGGGTACACAGATACGCAGTATTTT CASSYGGYTDTQYF
NA TRBJ1-6 NA TRBV4-1 TGCGCCAGCAGCCAAGATGTGGCCTTTAATTCACCCCTCCACTTT CASSQDVAFNSPLHF
NA TRBJ2-2 TRBD2 TRBV7-2 TGTGCCAGCAGCTCTAATAGCGGGAGGACGAACACCGGGGAGCTGTTTTTT CASSSNSGRTNTGELFF
NA TRBJ1-5 NA TRBV20-1 TGCAGTGCTAGTAGGGGGAAAGGACAGCCCCAGCATTTT CSASRGKGQPQHF
NA TRBJ1-6 NA TRBV7-8 TGTGCCAGCAGCTCCCATCTACAGGCTTATAATTCACCCCTCCACTTT CASSSHLQAYNSPLHF
NA TRBJ2-1 NA TRBV7-2 TGTGCCAGCAGCTTAGAAACTTACCTGCAGGGCAATGAGCAGTTCTTC CASSLETYLQGNEQFF
few TRBJ1-2 NA TRBV11-2 TGTGCCAGCAGCTTACGGGGGGAGCACACCTTC CASSLRGEHTF
once TRBJ1-5 TRBD1 TRBV2 TGTGCCAGCAGTGATGTAAGCCTTGACAGGGAACAGCCCCAGCATTTT CASSDVSLDREQPQHF
NA TRBJ1-2 TRBD1 TRBV5-1 TGCGCCAGCAGCTTGCTGGAACAGGGGAACTATGGCTACACCTTC CASSLLEQGNYGYTF
NA TRBJ2-3 TRBD1 TRBV3-1/TRBV3-2 TGTGCCAGCGGAGGACAGGGAGACACAGATACGCAGTATTTT CASGGQGDTDTQYF
NA TRBJ1-5 NA TRBV20-1 TGCAGTGCTAGTCTGGCGGCGGCCCGCAATCAGCCCCAGCATTTT CSASLAAARNQPQHF
NA TRBJ2-5 TRBD2 TRBV11-2 TGTGCCAGCAGCCCTAGCGGGAGGGAGGAGACCCAGTACTTC CASSPSGREETQYF
NA TRBJ2-2 TRBD2 TRBV13 TGTGCCAGCAGCCCCCCCCATAGCGGGGGGAACACCGGGGAGCTGTTTTTT CASSPPHSGGNTGELFF
NA TRBJ2-5 TRBD2 TRBV6-5 TGTGCCAGCAGTTACTCGGGGGGGAGACAAGAGACCCAGTACTTC CASSYSGGRQETQYF
NA TRBJ2-1 NA TRBV6-5 TGTGCCAGCAGTCCTCGGGGGACCTACAATGAGCAGTTCTTC CASSPRGTYNEQFF
NA TRBJ2-1 NA TRBV4-1 TGCGCCAGCAGCCGACCGACCCCGGCGGATGAGCAGTTCTTC CASSRPTPADEQFF
NA TRBJ1-1 NA TRBV12-3/TRBV12-4 TGTGCCAGCAGTTTAACAGGGTATACTGAAGCTTTCTTT CASSLTGYTEAFF
NA TRBJ1-2 NA TRBV19 TGTGCCAGTAGTACCCCCGGGACACGTTATGGCTACACCTTC CASSTPGTRYGYTF
few TRBJ2-7 TRBD2 TRBV2 TGTGCCAGCAGGGAGCGGGAGCGCTCCTACGAGCAGTACTTC CASRERERSYEQYF
NA TRBJ2-7 TRBD2 TRBV5-1 TGCGCCAGCAGCCCAGGGACTAGCGGGGGGCAGCACGAGCAGTACTTC CASSPGTSGGQHEQYF
NA TRBJ1-2 TRBD1 TRBV7-9 TGTGCCAGCAGCCTCGCCGGACAGGGGAGCTATGGCTACACCTTC CASSLAGQGSYGYTF
NA TRBJ1-1 TRBD1 TRBV19 TGTGCCAGTAGTCCCACAGGGGTCTCGGGATGGACTGAAGCTTTCTTT CASSPTGVSGWTEAFF
NA TRBJ2-7 TRBD2 TRBV3-1/TRBV3-2 TGTGCCAGCAGCCTGGCTAGCGGGGGGAACGAGCAGTACTTC CASSLASGGNEQYF
NA TRBJ1-6 NA TRBV3-1/TRBV3-2 TGTGCCAGCAGCCAAGATGGCGGTATCTCACCCCTCCACTTT CASSQDGGISPLHF
NA TRBJ2-3 TRBD2 TRBV19 TGTGCCAGTAGACTAGCGGGGAAGGGCACAGATACGCAGTATTTT CASRLAGKGTDTQYF
NA TRBJ1-3 NA TRBV18 TGTGCCAGCTCACCACCGTATTTGTCCGGTCTCGGTTCCTTCTCTGGAAACACCATATATTTT CASSPPYLSGLGSFSGNTIYF
few TRBJ2-1 TRBD2 TRBV19 TGTGCCAGTAGTATAGTGGGACTAGCGGGAGGCGATGAGCAGTTCTTC CASSIVGLAGGDEQFF
NA TRBJ2-7 TRBD2 TRBV7-9 TGTGCCAGCAGGGGGTTAGCGGGAGGGAGCTCCTACGAGCAGTACTTC CASRGLAGGSSYEQYF
NA TRBJ2-2 NA TRBV29-1 TGCAGCGTTGGAGGAGGGATTAGCACCGGGGAGCTGTTTTTT CSVGGGISTGELFF